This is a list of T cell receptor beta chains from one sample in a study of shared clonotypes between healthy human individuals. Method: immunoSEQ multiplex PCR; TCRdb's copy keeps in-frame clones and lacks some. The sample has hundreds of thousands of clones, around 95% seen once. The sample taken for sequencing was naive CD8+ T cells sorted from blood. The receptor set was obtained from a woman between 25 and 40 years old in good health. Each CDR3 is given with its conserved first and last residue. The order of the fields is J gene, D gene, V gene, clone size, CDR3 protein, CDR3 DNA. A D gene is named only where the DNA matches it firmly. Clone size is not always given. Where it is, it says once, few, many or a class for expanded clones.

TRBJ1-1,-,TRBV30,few,CAWSAPGTEAFF,TGTGCCTGGAGTGCCCCGGGAACTGAAGCTTTCTTT
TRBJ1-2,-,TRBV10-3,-,CAISEQGTNYGYTF,TGTGCCATCAGTGAACAGGGTACAAACTATGGCTACACCTTC
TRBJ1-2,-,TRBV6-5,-,CASSYDGELNYGYTF,TGTGCCAGCAGTTACGATGGGGAATTGAACTATGGCTACACCTTC
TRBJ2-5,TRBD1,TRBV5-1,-,CASSGYRSGQGFETQYF,TGCGCCAGCAGCGGATATCGTTCGGGACAGGGTTTTGAGACCCAGTACTTC
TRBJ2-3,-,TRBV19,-,CASSPGPSVGPDTQYF,TGTGCCAGTAGTCCAGGACCGTCGGTTGGCCCAGATACGCAGTATTTT
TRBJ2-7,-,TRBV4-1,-,CASSQDEGTYYEQYF,TGCGCCAGCAGCCAAGACGAGGGGACTTACTACGAGCAGTACTTC
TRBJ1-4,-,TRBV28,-,CASSLAAATNEKLFF,TGTGCCAGCAGTTTGGCAGCAGCAACTAATGAAAAACTGTTTTTT
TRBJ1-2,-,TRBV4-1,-,CASSQGRGLNYGYTF,TGCGCCAGCAGCCAAGGACGGGGGCTCAACTATGGCTACACCTTC
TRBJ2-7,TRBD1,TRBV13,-,CASSLGFGTGVSYEQYF,TGTGCCAGCAGCTTAGGCTTTGGGACAGGGGTTTCGTACGAGCAGTACTTC
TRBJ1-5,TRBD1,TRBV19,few,CASRTTGGHQPQHF,TGTGCCAGTAGAACGACAGGGGGGCATCAGCCCCAGCATTTT
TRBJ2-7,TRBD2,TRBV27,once,CASSLFSGRVYEQYF,TGTGCCAGCAGTTTATTTAGCGGGAGGGTCTACGAGCAGTACTTC
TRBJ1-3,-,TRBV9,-,CASSVEAGTVSGNTIYF,TGTGCCAGCAGCGTAGAGGCAGGTACCGTCTCTGGAAACACCATATATTTT
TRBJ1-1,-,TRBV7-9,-,CASTEHRDKNTEAFF,TGTGCCAGCACCGAACACCGGGACAAGAACACTGAAGCTTTCTTT
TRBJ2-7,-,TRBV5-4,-,CASSRGQTSVHEQYF,TGTGCCAGCAGCCGTGGACAGACGAGCGTACACGAGCAGTACTTC
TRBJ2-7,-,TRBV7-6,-,CASSLRGAGEQYF,TGTGCCAGCAGCTTAAGGGGGGCCGGGGAGCAGTACTTC
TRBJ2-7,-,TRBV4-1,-,CASSQDYSYEQYF,TGCGCCAGCAGCCAAGATTATAGCTACGAGCAGTACTTC
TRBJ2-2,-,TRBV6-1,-,CASRLTVTGELFF,TGTGCCAGCAGATTGACAGTCACCGGGGAGCTGTTTTTT
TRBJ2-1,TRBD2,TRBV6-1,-,CATRLAGAGNEQFF,TGTGCCACCCGACTAGCGGGAGCCGGGAATGAGCAGTTCTTC
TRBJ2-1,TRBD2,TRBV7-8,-,CASSSGTRRFF,TGTGCCAGCAGCTCCGGGACTAGGCGGTTCTTC